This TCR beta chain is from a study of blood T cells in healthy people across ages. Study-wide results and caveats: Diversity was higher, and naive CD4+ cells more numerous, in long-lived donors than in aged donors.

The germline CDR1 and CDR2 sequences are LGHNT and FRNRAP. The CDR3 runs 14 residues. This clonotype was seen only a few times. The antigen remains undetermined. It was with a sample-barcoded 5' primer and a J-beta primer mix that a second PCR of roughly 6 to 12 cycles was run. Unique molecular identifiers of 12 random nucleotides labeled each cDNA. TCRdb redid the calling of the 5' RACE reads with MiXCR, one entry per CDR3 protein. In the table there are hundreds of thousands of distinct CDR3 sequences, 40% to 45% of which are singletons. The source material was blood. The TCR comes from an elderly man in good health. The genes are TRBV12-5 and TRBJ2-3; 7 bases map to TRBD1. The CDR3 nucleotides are TGTGCCAGCGGACCGGGACAGAGCACAGATACGCAGTATTTT. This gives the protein CASGPGQSTDTQYF.